This TCR beta chain was identified in a study of blood T cell repertoires in COVID-19. For the study at large: Material from acute and convalescent COVID-19 was sourced from the United States, Italy and Spain. Nucleic acid was either cDNA or gDNA, and it came from T cells, B-cell-depleted T cells, or PBMCs.

In the original analysis: Reference gene primers were amplified, and this amplification served to estimate nucleated cell counts. TCRdb's copy holds only in-frame clones and misses some; the assay was immunoSEQ multiplex PCR. V, J and clone size are those of that table, while D and trimming were read from the DNA. Of about 190,000 clones listed, about 80% are singletons. The CDR3 spans 13 residues. After removal of 10 bases from V and 3 bases from J, the junction contained 5 bases not matched to a gene. Germline V gene data show CDR1 as MNHEY and CDR2 as SVGAGI. This receptor was taken from a man aged 55 to 70 with acute or convalescent COVID-19. Sequencing was carried out using peripheral blood. V usage is TRBV6-5 and J usage is TRBJ2-1; 8 nucleotides agree with TRBD2. The CDR3 reads CATSGTSYNEQFF. The CDR3 region has the DNA TGTGCCACCTCCGGGACTAGCTACAATGAGCAGTTCTTC.